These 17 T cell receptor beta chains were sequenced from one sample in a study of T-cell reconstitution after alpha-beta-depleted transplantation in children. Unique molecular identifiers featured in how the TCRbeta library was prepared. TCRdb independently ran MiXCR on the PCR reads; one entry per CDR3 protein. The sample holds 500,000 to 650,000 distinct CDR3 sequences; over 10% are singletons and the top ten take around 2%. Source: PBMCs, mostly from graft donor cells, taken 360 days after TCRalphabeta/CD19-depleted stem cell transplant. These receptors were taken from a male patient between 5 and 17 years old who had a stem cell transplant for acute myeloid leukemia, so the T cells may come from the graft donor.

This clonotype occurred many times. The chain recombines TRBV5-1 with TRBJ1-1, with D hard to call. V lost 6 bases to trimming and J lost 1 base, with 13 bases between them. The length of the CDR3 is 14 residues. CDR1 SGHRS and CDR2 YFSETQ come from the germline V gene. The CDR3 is CASTRSFGNTEAFF. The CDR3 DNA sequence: TGCGCCAGCACCCGGTCGTTTGGGAACACTGAAGCTTTCTTT.

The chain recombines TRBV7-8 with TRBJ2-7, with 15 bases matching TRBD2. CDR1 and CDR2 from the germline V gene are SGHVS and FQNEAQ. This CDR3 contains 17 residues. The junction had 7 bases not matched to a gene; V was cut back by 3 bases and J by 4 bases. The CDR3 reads CASSFGLAGGILYEQYF. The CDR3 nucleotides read TGTGCCAGCAGCTTCGGACTAGCGGGAGGGATATTGTACGAGCAGTACTTC.

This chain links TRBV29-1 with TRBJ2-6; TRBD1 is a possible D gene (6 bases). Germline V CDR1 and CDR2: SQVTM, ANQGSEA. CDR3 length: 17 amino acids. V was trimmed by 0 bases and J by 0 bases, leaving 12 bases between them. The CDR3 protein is CSVEDQQTGSGANVLTF. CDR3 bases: TGCAGCGTTGAAGACCAACAGACAGGCTCTGGGGCCAACGTCCTGACTTTC. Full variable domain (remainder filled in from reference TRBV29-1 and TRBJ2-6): SAVISQKPSRDICQRGTSLTIQCQVDSQVTMMFWYRQQPGQSLTLIATANQGSEATYESGFVIDKFPISRPNLTFSTLTVSNMSPEDSSIYLCSVEDQQTGSGANVLTFGAGSRLTVL.

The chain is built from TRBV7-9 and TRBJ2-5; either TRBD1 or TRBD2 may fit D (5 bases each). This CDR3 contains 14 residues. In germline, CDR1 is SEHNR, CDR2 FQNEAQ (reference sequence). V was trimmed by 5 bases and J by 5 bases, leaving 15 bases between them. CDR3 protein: CASSGGGLSETQYF. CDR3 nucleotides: TGTGCCAGCAGCGGGGGTGGTTTATCTGAGACCCAGTACTTC.

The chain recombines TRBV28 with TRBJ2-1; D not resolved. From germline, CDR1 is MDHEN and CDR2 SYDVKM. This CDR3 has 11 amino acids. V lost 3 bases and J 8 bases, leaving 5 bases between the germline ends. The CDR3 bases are TGTGCCAGCAGTTTCATCGATGAGCAGTTCTTC. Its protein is CASSFIDEQFF.

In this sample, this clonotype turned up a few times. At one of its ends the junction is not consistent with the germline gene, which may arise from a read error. This chain's CDR3 is CASNVIPGTGGPGELFF. In DNA, the CDR3 is TGTGCCAGCAACGTAATCCCTGGGACAGGGGGTCCCGGGGAGCTGTTTTTT. The chain is built from TRBV9 and TRBJ2-2; 11 positions agree with TRBD1. This CDR3 spans 17 amino acids. Germline V gene lookup returns CDR1 SGDLS and CDR2 YYNGEE.

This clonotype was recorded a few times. The CDR3 sequence is CSATGRDPYEQYF. CDR3 coding DNA: TGCAGTGCTACGGGAAGGGACCCCTACGAGCAGTACTTC. V is TRBV20-1 and J is TRBJ2-7, with D perhaps being TRBD1 or TRBD2 (5 bases each). V was clipped by 4 bases and J by 2 bases, with 12 bases between them. The CDR3 length is 13 residues. CDR1 and CDR2 (germline): DFQATT, SNEGSKA (reference sequence).

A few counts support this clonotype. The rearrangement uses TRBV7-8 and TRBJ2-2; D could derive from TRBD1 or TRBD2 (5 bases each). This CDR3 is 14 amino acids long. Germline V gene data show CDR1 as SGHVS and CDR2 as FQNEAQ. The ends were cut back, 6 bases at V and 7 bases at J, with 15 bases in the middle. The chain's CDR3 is CASRGVGVDGELFF. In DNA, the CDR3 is TGTGCCAGCAGAGGGGTCGGGGTGGACGGGGAGCTGTTTTTT.

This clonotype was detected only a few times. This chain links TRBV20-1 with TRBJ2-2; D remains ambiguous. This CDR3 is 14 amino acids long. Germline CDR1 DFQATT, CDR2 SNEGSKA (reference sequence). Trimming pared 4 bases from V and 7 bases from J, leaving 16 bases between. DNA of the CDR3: TGCAGTGCTATCCTTACCACTCTCGACGGGGAGCTGTTTTTT. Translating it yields CSAILTTLDGELFF.

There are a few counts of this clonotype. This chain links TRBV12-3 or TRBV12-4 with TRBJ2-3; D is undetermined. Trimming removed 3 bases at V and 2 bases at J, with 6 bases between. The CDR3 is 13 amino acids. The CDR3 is CASSFLDTDTQYF. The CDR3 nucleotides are TGTGCCAGCAGTTTTCTAGACACAGATACGCAGTATTTT.

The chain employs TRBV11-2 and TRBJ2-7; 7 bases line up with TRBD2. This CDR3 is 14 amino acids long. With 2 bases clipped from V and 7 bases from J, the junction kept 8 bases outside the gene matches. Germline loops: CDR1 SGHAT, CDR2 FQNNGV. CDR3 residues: CASSLTAGVREQYF. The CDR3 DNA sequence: TGTGCCAGCAGCTTAACGGCGGGAGTACGGGAGCAGTACTTC.

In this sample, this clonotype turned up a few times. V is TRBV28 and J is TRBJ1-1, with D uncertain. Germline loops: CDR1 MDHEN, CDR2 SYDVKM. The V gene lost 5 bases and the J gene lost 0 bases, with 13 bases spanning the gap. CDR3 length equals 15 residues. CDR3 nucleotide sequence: TGTGCCAGCAGTGATCGCGTGTTCATGAACACTGAAGCTTTCTTT. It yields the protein CASSDRVFMNTEAFF.

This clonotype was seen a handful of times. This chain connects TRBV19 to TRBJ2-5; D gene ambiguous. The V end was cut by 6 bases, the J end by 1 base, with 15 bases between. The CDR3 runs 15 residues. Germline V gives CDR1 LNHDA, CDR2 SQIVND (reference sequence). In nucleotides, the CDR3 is TGTGCCAGTAGGGCTAATTATTTTCGCCAAGAGACCCAGTACTTC. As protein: CASRANYFRQETQYF.

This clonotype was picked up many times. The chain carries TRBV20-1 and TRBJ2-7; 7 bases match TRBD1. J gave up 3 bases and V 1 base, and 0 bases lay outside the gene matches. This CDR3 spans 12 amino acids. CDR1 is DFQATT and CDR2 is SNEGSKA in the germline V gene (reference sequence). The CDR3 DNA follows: TGCAGTGCTAGAGGACAGGGCTACGAGCAGTACTTC. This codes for CSARGQGYEQYF.

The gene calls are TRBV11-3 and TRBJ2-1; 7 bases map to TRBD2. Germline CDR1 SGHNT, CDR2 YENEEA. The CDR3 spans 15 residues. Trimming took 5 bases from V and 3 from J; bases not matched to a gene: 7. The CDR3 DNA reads TGTGCCAGCAGCAACGGGAGGAGTTACTACAATGAGCAGTTCTTC. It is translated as CASSNGRSYYNEQFF. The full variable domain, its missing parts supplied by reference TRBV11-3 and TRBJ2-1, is EAGVVQSPRYKIIEKKQPVAFWCNPISGHNTLYWYLQNLGQGPELLIRYENEEAVDDSQLPKDRFSAERLKGVDSTLKIQPAELGDSAVYLCASSNGRSYYNEQFFGPGTRLTVL.

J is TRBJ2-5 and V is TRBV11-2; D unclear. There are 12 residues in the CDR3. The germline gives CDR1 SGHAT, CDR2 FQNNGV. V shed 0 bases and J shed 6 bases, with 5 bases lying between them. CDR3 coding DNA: TGTGCCAGCAGCTTAGATCCGAAGACCCAGTACTTC. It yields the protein CASSLDPKTQYF.

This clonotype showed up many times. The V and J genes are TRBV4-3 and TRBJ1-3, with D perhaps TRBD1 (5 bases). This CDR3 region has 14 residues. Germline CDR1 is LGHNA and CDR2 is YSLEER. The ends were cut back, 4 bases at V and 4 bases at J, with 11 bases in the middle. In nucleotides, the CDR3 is TGCGCCAGCAGCCCTGGGGCCATAGGAAACACCATATATTTT. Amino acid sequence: CASSPGAIGNTIYF.